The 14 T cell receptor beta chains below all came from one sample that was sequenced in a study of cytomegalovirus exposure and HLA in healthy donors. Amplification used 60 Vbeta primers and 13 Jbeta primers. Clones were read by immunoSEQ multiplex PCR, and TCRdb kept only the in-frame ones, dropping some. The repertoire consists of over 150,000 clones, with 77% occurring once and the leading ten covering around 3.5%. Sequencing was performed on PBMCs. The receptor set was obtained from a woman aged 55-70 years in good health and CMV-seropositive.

The chain's CDR3 is CASSPQGGTNTEAFF. The DNA for the CDR3 is TGTGCCAGCAGCCCCCAGGGAGGGACCAACACTGAAGCTTTCTTT. The chain has TRBV11-2 and TRBJ1-1, with D possibly matching TRBD1 (5 bases). The CDR3 spans 15 residues. Germline loops: CDR1 SGHAT, CDR2 FQNNGV. V lost 5 bases, J lost 2 bases, and 15 bases lay in between. The full variable domain, completed using reference TRBV11-2 and TRBJ1-1, is EAGVAQSPRYKIIEKRQSVAFWCNPISGHATLYWYQQILGQGPKLLIQFQNNGVVDDSQLPKDRFSAERLKGVDSTLKIQPAKLEDSAVYLCASSPQGGTNTEAFFGQGTRLTVV.

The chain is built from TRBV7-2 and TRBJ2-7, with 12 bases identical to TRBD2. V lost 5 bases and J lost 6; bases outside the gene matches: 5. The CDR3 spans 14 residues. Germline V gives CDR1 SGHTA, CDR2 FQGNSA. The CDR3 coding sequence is TGTGCCAGCAGCGCGACTAGCGGGAGTCGCGAGCAGTACTTC. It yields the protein CASSATSGSREQYF.

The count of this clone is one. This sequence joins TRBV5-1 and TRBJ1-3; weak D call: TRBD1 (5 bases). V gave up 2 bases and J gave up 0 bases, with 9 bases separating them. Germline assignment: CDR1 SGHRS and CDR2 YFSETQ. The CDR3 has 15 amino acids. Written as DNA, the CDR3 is TGCGCCAGCAGCTTACAGGTCGGCTCTGGAAACACCATATATTTT. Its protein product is CASSLQVGSGNTIYF.

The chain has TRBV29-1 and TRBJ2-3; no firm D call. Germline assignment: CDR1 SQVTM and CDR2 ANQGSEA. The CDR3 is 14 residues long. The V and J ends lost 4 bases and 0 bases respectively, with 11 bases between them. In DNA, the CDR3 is TGCAGCGTTGTAACGGCAGCGAGCACAGATACGCAGTATTTT. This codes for CSVVTAASTDTQYF.

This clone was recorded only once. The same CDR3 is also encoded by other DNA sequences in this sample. CDR3 nucleotides: TGTGCCAGCAGCTTTAGGGGTACAGATACGCAGTATTTT. Its protein product is CASSFRGTDTQYF. The rearrangement links TRBV5-4 to TRBJ2-3, with D perhaps TRBD1 (5 bases). The CDR3 is made up of 13 amino acids. Germline CDR1 and CDR2: SGHNT and YYREEE (reference sequence). Trimming shortened V by 2 bases and J by 3 bases, and 7 bases separated the two germline ends.

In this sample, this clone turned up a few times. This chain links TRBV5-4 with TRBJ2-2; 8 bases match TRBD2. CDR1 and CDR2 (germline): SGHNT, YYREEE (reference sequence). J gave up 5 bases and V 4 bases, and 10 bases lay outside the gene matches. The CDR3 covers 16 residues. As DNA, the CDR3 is TGTGCCAGCAGCAGCCCGGGACTAGTATTGACCGGGGAGCTGTTTTTT. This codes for CASSSPGLVLTGELFF.

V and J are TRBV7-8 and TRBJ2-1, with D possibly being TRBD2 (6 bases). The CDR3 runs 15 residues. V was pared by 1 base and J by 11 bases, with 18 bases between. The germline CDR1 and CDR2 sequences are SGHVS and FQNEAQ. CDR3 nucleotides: TGTGCCAGCAGCTTAGAGGGCGGGGCAAACCCTAAGCAGTTCTTC. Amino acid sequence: CASSLEGGANPKQFF.

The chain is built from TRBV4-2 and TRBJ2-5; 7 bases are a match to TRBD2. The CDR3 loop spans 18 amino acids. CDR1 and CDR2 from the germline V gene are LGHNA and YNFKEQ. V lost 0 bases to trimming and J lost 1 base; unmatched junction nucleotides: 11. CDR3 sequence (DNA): TGTGCCAGCAGCCAAGAATGGCGCTTTGGCGGGGGCCAAGAGACCCAGTACTTC. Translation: CASSQEWRFGGGQETQYF.

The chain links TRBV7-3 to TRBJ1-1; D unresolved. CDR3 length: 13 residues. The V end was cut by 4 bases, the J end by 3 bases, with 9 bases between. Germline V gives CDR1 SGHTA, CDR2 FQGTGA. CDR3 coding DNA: TGTGCCAGCAGCTCCCTGGTAGACACTGAAGCTTTCTTT. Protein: CASSSLVDTEAFF.

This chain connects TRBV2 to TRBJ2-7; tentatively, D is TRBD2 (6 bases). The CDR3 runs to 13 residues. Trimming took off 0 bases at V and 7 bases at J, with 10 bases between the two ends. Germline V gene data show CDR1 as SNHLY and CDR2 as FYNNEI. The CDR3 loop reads CASSEAPGGEQYF. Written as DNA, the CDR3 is TGTGCCAGCAGTGAAGCGCCTGGGGGGGAGCAGTACTTC. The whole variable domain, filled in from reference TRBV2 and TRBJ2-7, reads EPEVTQTPSHQVTQMGQEVILRCVPISNHLYFYWYRQILGQKVEFLVSFYNNEISEKSEIFDDQFSVERPDGSNFTLKIRSTKLEDSAMYFCASSEAPGGEQYFGPGTRLTVT.

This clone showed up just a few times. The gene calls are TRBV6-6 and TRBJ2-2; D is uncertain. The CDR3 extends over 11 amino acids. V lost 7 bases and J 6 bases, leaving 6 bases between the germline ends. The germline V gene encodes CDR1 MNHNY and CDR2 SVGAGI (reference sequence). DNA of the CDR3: TGTGCCAGCACCTTTCCCGGGGAGCTGTTTTTT. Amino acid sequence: CASTFPGELFF.

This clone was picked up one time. CDR3 sequence: CALGFWGANYGYTF. In nucleotides, the CDR3 is TGTGCCCTTGGATTCTGGGGGGCTAACTATGGCTACACCTTC. This chain uses TRBV30 with TRBJ1-2; TRBD1 might be the D (5 bases). Trimming cost V 8 bases and J 0 bases, with 16 bases left between them. This CDR3 has 14 residues. Germline V gives CDR1 GTSNPN, CDR2 SVGIG (reference sequence).

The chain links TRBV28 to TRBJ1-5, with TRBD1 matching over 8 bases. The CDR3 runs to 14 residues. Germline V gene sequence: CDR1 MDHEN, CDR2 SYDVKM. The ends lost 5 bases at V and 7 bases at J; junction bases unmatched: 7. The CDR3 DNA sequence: TGTGCCAGCAGTATCAGGGGGCTGGGGCAGCCCCAGCATTTT. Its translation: CASSIRGLGQPQHF. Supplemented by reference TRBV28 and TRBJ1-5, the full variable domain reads DVKVTQSSRYLVKRTGEKVFLECVQDMDHENMFWYRQDPGLGLRLIYFSYDVKMKEKGDIPEGYSVSREKKERFSLILESASTNQTSMYLCASSIRGLGQPQHFGDGTRLSIL.

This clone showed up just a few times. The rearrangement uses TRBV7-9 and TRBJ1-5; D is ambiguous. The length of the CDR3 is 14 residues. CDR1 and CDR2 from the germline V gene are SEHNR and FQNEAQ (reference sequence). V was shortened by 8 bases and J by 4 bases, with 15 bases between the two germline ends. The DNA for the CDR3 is TGTGCCAGCTCCAGTGTTGGGCCAAATCAGCCCCAGCATTTT. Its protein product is CASSSVGPNQPQHF.